This T cell receptor (beta chain) was sequenced in a study of identical twins. General study results and limits: Cord blood beta clonotypes that were abundant carried fewer insertions, and memory repertoires showed no such trend. Monozygotic twins shared more out-of-frame TCR alpha than recombination models predicted.

Trimming stripped 0 bases from V and 1 base from J, with 11 bases between. The CDR3 is 16 amino acids. The germline V gene encodes CDR1 MNHNY and CDR2 SVGAGI (reference sequence). TCRdb re-analysed the 5' RACE reads in MiXCR, keeping a single row per CDR3 protein. The sample carries some 1,600,000 distinct CDR3 sequences, under 35% recorded once. As to this clonotype: Its specificity is not known.

Sequencing was performed on cord blood. The chain couples TRBV6-6 to TRBJ2-3; D ambiguous. The origin of this receptor is a newborn girl in good health. CDR3 sequence reads: CASSYSPVERTDTQYF. For the CDR3, the DNA is TGTGCCAGCAGTTACTCCCCGGTGGAGCGCACAGATACGCAGTATTTT.